The source of this T cell receptor (beta chain) is a study of tumor-infiltrating lymphocytes in primary liver carcinoma. It was unsorted whole blood that yielded blood RNA, and germline DNA was also extracted. Details on this clonotype: Its antigen is undetermined.

CDR1 is SGHRS, CDR2 YFSETQ, per germline. The CDR3 sequence is 13 residues long. The J segment lost 13 bases and the V segment lost 1 base, leaving 10 bases of the junction unmatched. Study-wide results and caveats: Lesser overlap characterized tumor-adjacent and tumor-blood pairs relative to tumor region pairs.

Researchers generated TCR beta cDNA from about 450 ng of total RNA, relying on a constant-region primer. ARM-PCR was slightly modified, and three nested multiplex PCR rounds with it gave rise to the TCR beta libraries. Rounds one and two of PCR, each of 9 to 11 cycles, were primed with TRBV1-TRBV30 forward primers and a C-beta reverse primer. From the multiplex PCR reads, TCRdb called clonotypes with MiXCR, one entry per CDR3 protein. The sample has about 200,000 distinct CDR3 sequences, less than 65% seen once; the top ten hold roughly 7%. The chain recombines TRBV5-1 with TRBJ2-5; 7 bases match TRBD1. The source material was peripheral blood. This TCR derives from a woman in her sixties or seventies with primary liver carcinoma and hepatitis B virus infection. CDR3 in DNA: TGCGCCAGCAGCTTGCAGGGGGAAGAGACCTGGTACTTC. Amino acid sequence: CASSLQGEETWYF.